These 3 T cell receptor beta chains share one sample of origin, sequenced in a study of T cells in Graves' hyperthyroidism and ophthalmopathy. RNA transcripts gave rise to amplified TCR beta CDR3 regions. The TCR CDR3 first-round RT-PCR relied on the HTBI primer set. Via MiXCR, TCRdb re-called the multiplex PCR reads, giving one row per CDR3 protein. The sample holds around 450,000 distinct CDR3 sequences, roughly an eighth seen once. Material for sequencing was blood. The receptors were gathered from a woman in her late teens or twenties with Graves' hyperthyroidism.

The sample holds many counts of this clonotype. The V gene is TRBV7-6, the J gene TRBJ2-7; D is unclear. Trimming stripped 4 bases from V and 0 bases from J, with 16 bases between. The germline gives CDR1 SGHVS, CDR2 FNYEAQ. The CDR3 has 16 amino acids. Written as DNA, the CDR3 is TGTGCCAGCAGCTCCCCCCCAGCAGATAGCTCCTACGAGCAGTACTTC. Residues: CASSSPPADSSYEQYF.

This chain connects TRBV6-1 to TRBJ2-7; D is perhaps TRBD1 (7 bases). V was trimmed by 6 bases and J by 4 bases, leaving 16 bases between them. The germline gives CDR1 MNHNS, CDR2 SASEGT. The CDR3 consists of 14 residues. The CDR3 DNA sequence: TGTGCCAGCAGGACAGCCGCAGGGGGGTACGAGCAGTACTTC. Translating gives CASRTAAGGYEQYF.

This clonotype was counted between two and nine times. V is TRBV7-8 and J is TRBJ1-4, with 8 bases fitting TRBD1. With V trimmed by 4 bases and J by 8 bases, 9 bases remained unmatched. Germline CDR1 reads SGHVS; CDR2 reads FQNEAQ. The CDR3 totals 15 residues. CDR3 DNA: TGTGCCAGCAGCTCGGGTCAGGGGGCGTCGGAAAAACTGTTTTTT. Translating gives CASSSGQGASEKLFF.